The 10 T cell receptor beta chains given below trace back to one sample, sequenced in a study of blood T cells in healthy people across ages (dated by TCRdb to between 2015 and 2017). Library generation was performed with 5' RACE. Sequencing relied on an Illumina HiSeq 2500. A second about 7 to 12 cycle PCR used a sample-barcoded 5' primer and a J-beta primer mix. TCRdb cleaned the public reads at Q25 with fastp, built clones with MiXCR and kept in-frame beta chains. Entries that share a CDR3 protein sequence are merged under the most common genes and DNA. The sample includes around 940,000 distinct CDR3 sequences, with about 51% observed a single time. Around a fifth of the sample lies in the top ten. Input material: blood. The receptor source for this set is a woman aged 55 to 70 in good health.

The V call is TRBV7-2, the J call TRBJ2-7, with 7 bases matching TRBD2. The V gene end was trimmed by 5 bases and the J gene end by 2 bases; junction bases not matched to a gene: 3. CDR1 and CDR2 from the germline V gene are SGHTA and FQGNSA. The CDR3 is 13 amino acids. CDR3 DNA sequence: TGTGCCAGCAGCGGGAGGGTCGCCTACGAGCAGTACTTC. Its translation: CASSGRVAYEQYF.

The chain has TRBV12-3 or TRBV12-4 and TRBJ2-3, with D hard to call. The V end was cut by 7 bases, the J end by 2 bases, with 13 bases between. The CDR3 covers 14 residues. This CDR3 reads CASTLRPITDTQYF. The CDR3 region has the DNA TGTGCCAGCACATTACGGCCAATCACAGATACGCAGTATTTT.

Comment on this clonotype: One end of the junction does not line up with germline, which may come from a read error. The V gene is TRBV2, the J gene TRBJ2-5; D is ambiguous. The DNA end lines up better with TRBJ2-7; the J call may be wrong. CDR1 and CDR2 from the germline V gene are SNHLY and FYNNEI. The CDR3 sequence is 14 residues long. CDR3 amino acids: CACSELRSPDEQYF. In DNA form, the CDR3 reads TGTGCCTGCAGTGAGTTGCGTAGTCCGGACGAGCAGTACTTC.

This clonotype was seen more than once but under ten times. V gene TRBV5-1 combines with J gene TRBJ2-7; TRBD1 matches at 7 bases. Germline V gene sequence: CDR1 SGHRS, CDR2 YFSETQ. Trimming cost V 7 bases and J 3 bases; bases outside gene matches: 7. The CDR3 sequence is 13 residues long. DNA of the CDR3: TGCGCCAGCGGCAACAGGGGCAACTACGAGCAGTACTTC. This encodes CASGNRGNYEQYF.

The rearrangement uses TRBV20-1 and TRBJ2-1; TRBD2 matches at 7 bases. The CDR3 is 16 residues long. The V gene's germline CDR1 is DFQATT and CDR2 SNEGSKA (reference sequence). The V and J ends lost 0 bases and 0 bases, in that order; junction bases with no gene match: 5. In nucleotides, the CDR3 is TGCAGTGCTAGAGAAACGGGAGGTAGCTCCTACAATGAGCAGTTCTTC. This sequence encodes CSARETGGSSYNEQFF.

The chain couples TRBV6-5 to TRBJ1-5; D gene ambiguous. The germline V gene has CDR1 MNHEY and CDR2 SVGAGI. The length of the CDR3 is 13 residues. The V end lost 6 bases, the J end lost 3 bases, and 9 bases lay between the germline ends. The DNA for the CDR3 is TGTGCCAGCAGACGGGGAAACAATCAGCCCCAGCATTTT. Its protein product is CASRRGNNQPQHF.

Only a few counts were recorded for this clonotype. The CDR3 DNA reads TGCAGCGTCGAAATCTCCTACAATGAGCAGTACTTC. It encodes CSVEISYNEQYF. The rearrangement links TRBV29-1 to TRBJ2-1; D unresolved. The tail of the sequence fits TRBJ2-7 better, so the J call may be wrong. This CDR3 comprises 12 residues. Looked up from germline, CDR1 is SQVTM and CDR2 is ANQGSEA.

V and J are TRBV13 and TRBJ2-1; D is unresolved. The germline gives CDR1 PRHDT, CDR2 FYEKMQ (reference sequence). The ends were cut back, 1 base at V and 6 bases at J, with 4 bases in the middle. The CDR3 has 12 amino acids. This CDR3 reads CASSLVTNEQFF. The CDR3 DNA sequence: TGTGCCAGCAGCTTAGTTACCAATGAGCAGTTCTTC.

This clonotype was detected only a few times. The chain carries TRBV20-1 and TRBJ2-4; a possible D gene is TRBD2 (6 bases). The CDR3 is made up of 14 amino acids. V gave up 3 bases and J gave up 0 bases, with 9 bases separating them. Germline CDR1 DFQATT, CDR2 SNEGSKA (reference sequence). The CDR3 spells CSASSGLAKNIQYF. The CDR3 DNA sequence: TGCAGTGCTAGTAGCGGTCTAGCCAAAAACATTCAGTACTTC.

The chain couples TRBV27 to TRBJ2-2; 10 bases agree with TRBD2. V gave up 0 bases and J gave up 3 bases; unmatched junction bases: 7. This CDR3 has 18 amino acids. The germline V gene encodes CDR1 MNHEY and CDR2 SMNVEV (reference sequence). The CDR3: CASSLSPSGSWYTGELFF. CDR3 in DNA: TGTGCCAGCAGTTTATCGCCTAGCGGGAGTTGGTACACCGGGGAGCTGTTTTTT.